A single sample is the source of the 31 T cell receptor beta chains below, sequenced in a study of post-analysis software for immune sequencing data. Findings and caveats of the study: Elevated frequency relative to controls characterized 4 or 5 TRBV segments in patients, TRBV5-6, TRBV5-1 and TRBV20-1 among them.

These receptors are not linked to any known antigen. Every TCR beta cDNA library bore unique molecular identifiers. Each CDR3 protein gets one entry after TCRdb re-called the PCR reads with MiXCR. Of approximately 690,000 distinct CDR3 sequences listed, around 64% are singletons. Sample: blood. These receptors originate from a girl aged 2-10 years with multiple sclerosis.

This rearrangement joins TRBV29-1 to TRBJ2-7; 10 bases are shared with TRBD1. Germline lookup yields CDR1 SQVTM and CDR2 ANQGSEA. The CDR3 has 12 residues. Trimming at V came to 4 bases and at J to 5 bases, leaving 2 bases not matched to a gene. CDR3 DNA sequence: TGCAGCGTTGTGGGACAGGGGAACGAGCAGTACTTC. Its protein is CSVVGQGNEQYF.

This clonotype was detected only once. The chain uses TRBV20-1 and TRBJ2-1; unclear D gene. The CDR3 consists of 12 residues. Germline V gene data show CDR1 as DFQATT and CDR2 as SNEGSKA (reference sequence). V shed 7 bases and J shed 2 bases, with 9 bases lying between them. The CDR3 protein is CSVKGPYNEQFF. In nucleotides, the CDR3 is TGCAGTGTTAAGGGTCCCTACAATGAGCAGTTCTTC.

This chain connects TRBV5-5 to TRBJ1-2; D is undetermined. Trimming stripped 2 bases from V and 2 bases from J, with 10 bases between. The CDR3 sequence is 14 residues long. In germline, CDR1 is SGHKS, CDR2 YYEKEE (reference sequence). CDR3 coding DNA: TGTGCCAGCAGCTTTACCGCGGGAAACTATGGCTACACCTTC. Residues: CASSFTAGNYGYTF.

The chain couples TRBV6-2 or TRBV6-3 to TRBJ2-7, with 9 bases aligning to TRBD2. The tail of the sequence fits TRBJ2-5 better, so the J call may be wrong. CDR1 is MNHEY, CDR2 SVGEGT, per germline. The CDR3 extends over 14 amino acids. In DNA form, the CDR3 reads TGTGCCAGCAGTTATAGCGGGGGAGGAAAGACCCAGTACTTC. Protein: CASSYSGGGKTQYF.

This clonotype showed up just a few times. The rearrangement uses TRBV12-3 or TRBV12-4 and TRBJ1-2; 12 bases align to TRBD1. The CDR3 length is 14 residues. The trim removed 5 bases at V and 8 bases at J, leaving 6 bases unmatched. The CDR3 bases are TGTGCCAGCAGTGCGGGACAGGGGGCCAGAGGCTACACCTTC. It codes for CASSAGQGARGYTF.

In DNA, the CDR3 is TGCAGCGTTGCCCGGGACCGGAATCAGCCCCAGCATTTT. It translates to CSVARDRNQPQHF. The chain joins TRBV29-1 to TRBJ1-5; TRBD1 is a possible D gene (5 bases). With 4 bases removed from V and 4 bases from J, the gap between germline ends came to 11 bases. Germline CDR1 is SQVTM and CDR2 is ANQGSEA. CDR3 length: 13 residues.

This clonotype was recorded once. CDR3 amino acids: CASKQGANYGYTF. The CDR3 DNA is TGCGCCAGTAAACAGGGAGCTAACTATGGCTACACCTTC. The genes are TRBV5-1 and TRBJ1-2; D perhaps matches TRBD1 (6 bases). This CDR3 is built from 13 residues. The germline V gene has CDR1 SGHRS and CDR2 YFSETQ. The ends were cut back, 8 bases at V and 0 bases at J, with 11 bases in the middle.

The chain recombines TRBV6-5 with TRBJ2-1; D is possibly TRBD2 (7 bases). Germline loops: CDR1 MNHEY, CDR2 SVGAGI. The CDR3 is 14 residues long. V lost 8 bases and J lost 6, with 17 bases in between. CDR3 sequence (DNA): TGTGCCAGCGCCGGAGGGGGGGCGCGCAATGAGCAGTTCTTC. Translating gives CASAGGGARNEQFF.

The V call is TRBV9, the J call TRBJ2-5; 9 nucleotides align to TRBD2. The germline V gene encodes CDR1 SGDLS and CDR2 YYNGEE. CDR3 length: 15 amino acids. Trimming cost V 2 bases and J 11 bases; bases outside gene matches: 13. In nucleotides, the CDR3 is TGTGCCAGCAGCGTTGCGGGGGGGCCGGTTAATGAGCAGTACTTC. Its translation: CASSVAGGPVNEQYF.

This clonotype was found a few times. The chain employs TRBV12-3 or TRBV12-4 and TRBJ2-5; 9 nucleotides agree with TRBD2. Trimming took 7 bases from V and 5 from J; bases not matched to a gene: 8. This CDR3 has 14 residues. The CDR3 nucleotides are TGTGCCAGCAACCCAGCGGGGGGCTTGGAGACCCAGTACTTC. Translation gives CASNPAGGLETQYF.

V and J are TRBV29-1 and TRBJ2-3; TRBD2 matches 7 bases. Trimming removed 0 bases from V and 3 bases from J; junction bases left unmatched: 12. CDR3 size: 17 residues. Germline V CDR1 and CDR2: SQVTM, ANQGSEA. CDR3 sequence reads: CSVEDLRLAEKTDTQYF. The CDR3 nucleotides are TGCAGCGTTGAAGATCTTAGGCTAGCGGAGAAGACAGATACGCAGTATTTT.

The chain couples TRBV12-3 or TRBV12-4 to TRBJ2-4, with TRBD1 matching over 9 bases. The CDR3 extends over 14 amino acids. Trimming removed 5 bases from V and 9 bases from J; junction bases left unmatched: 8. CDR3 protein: CASSATGGKGIQYF. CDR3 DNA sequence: TGTGCCAGCAGTGCCACAGGGGGCAAAGGCATTCAGTACTTC.

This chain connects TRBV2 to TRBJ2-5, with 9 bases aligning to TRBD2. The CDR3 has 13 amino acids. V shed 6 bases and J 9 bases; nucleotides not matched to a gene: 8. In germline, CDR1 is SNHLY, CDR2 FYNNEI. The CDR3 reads CASRERSGGSQYF. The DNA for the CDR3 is TGTGCCAGCAGAGAAAGAAGCGGGGGGTCCCAGTACTTC.

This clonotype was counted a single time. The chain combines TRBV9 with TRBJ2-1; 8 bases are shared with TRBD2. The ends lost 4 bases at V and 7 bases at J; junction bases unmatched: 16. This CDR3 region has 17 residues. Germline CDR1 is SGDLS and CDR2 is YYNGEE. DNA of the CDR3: TGTGCCAGCAGCCGGATGATAGCGGGGTACCAGGGGAATGAGCAGTTCTTC. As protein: CASSRMIAGYQGNEQFF.

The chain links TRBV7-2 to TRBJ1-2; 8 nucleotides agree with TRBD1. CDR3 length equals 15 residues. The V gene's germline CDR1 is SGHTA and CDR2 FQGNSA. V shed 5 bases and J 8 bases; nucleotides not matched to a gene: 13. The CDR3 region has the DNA TGTGCCAGCAGCGCAGACAGGGGAAAAGAGGGCGGCTACACCTTC. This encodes CASSADRGKEGGYTF.

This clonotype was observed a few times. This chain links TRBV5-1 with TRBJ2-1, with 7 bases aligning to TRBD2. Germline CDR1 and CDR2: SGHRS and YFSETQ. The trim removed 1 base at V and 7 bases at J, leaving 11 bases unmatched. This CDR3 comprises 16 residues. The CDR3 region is CASSLLAVLDGNEQFF. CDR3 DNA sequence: TGCGCCAGCAGCTTGCTAGCGGTTTTGGACGGAAATGAGCAGTTCTTC.

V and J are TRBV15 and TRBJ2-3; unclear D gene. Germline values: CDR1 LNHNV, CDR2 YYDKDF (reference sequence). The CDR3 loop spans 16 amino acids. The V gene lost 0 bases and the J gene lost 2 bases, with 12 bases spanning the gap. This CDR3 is CATSRDYTGSTDTQYF. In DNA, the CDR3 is TGTGCCACCAGCAGAGATTACACCGGGTCCACAGATACGCAGTATTTT.

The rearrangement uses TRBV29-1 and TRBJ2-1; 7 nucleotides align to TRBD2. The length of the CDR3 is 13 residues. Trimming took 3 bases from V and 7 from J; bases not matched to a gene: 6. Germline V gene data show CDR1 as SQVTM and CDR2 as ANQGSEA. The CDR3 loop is CSVDVVGGNEQFF. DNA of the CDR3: TGCAGCGTTGACGTCGTCGGGGGGAATGAGCAGTTCTTC.

CDR3 coding DNA: TGTGCCAGCAGTTACCACCGGGAGGGCGCTGGGAGTTACGAGCAGTACTTC. Amino acids: CASSYHREGAGSYEQYF. The chain links TRBV7-6 to TRBJ2-7; 8 bases line up with TRBD2. The CDR3 loop spans 17 amino acids. Germline CDR1 and CDR2: SGHVS and FNYEAQ. Trimming cost V 6 bases and J 4 bases; bases outside gene matches: 17. Combining the CDR3 with reference TRBV7-6 and TRBJ2-7 gives the whole variable domain GAGVSQSPRYKVTKRGQDVALRCDPISGHVSLYWYRQALGQGPEFLTYFNYEAQQDKSGLPNDRFSAERPEGSISTLTIQRTEQRDSAMYRCASSYHREGAGSYEQYFGPGTRLTVT.

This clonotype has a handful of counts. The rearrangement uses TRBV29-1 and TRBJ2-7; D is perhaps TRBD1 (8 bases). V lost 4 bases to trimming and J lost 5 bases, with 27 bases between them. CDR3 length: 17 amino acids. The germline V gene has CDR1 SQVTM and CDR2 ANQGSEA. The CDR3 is CSVAGGGTGSGDDEQYF. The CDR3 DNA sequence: TGCAGCGTTGCCGGAGGAGGGACAGGCAGCGGGGACGACGAGCAGTACTTC.

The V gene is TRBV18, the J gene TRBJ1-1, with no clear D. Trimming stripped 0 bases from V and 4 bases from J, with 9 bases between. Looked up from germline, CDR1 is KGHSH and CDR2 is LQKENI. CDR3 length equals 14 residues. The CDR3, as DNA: TGTGCCAGCTCACCACCGGTAGGGTTCACTGAAGCTTTCTTT. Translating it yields CASSPPVGFTEAFF.

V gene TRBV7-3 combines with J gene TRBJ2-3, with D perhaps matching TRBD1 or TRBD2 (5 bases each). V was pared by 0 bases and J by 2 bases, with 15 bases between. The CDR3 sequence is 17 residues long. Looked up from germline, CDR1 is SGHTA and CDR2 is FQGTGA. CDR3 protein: CASSLTEVGTITDTQYF. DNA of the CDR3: TGTGCCAGCAGCTTAACGGAAGTGGGGACGATCACAGATACGCAGTATTTT.

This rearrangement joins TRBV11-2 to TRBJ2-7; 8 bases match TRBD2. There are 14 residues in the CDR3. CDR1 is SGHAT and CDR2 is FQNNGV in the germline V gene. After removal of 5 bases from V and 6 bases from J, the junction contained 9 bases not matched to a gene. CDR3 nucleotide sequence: TGTGCCAGCAGCCCCCTCACGGGAGGGCTCGAGCAGTACTTC. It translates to CASSPLTGGLEQYF.

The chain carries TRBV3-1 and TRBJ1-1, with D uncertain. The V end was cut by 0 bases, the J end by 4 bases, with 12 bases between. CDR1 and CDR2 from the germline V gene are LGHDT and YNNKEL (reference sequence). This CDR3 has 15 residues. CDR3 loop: CASSQDSGSGTEAFF. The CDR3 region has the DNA TGTGCCAGCAGCCAAGATTCGGGAAGTGGCACTGAAGCTTTCTTT.

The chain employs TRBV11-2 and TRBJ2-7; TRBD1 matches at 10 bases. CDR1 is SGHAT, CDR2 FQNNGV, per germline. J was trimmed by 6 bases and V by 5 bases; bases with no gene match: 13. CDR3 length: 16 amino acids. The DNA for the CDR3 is TGTGCCAGCAGCCACCTTTACCGGGACAGGGGTCTCGAGCAGTACTTC. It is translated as CASSHLYRDRGLEQYF.

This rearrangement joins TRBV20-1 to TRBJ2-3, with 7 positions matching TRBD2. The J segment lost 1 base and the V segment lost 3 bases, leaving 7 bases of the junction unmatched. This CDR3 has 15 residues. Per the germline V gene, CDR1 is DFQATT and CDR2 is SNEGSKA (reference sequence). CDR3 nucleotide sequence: TGCAGTGCTAGCTACGGAAGCGGGGGCACAGATACGCAGTATTTT. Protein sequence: CSASYGSGGTDTQYF.

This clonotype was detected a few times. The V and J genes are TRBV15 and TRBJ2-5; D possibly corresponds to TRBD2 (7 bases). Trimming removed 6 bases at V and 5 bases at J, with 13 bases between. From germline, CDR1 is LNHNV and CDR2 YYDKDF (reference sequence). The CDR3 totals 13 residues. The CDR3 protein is CATRQGGSETQYF. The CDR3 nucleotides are TGTGCCACCAGACAGGGAGGGAGTGAGACCCAGTACTTC.

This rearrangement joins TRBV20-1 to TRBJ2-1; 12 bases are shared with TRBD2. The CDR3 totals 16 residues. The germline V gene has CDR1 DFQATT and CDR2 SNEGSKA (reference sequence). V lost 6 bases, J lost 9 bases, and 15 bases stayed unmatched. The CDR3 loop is CSAQRREGLAGSEQFF. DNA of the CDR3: TGCAGTGCCCAAAGGAGGGAAGGACTAGCGGGATCTGAGCAGTTCTTC.

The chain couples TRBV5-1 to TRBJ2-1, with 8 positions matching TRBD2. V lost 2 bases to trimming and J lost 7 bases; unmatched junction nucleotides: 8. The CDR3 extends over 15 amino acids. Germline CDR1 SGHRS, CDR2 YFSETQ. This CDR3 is CASSFGGGSGNEQFF. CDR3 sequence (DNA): TGCGCCAGCAGCTTTGGCGGGGGGAGCGGGAATGAGCAGTTCTTC.

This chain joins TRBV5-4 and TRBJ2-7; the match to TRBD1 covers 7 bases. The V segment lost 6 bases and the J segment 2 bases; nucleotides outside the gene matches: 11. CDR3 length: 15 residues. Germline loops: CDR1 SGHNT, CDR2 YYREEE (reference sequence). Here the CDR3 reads CASTALDRLPYEQYF. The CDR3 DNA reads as TGTGCCAGCACCGCCTTGGACAGGCTTCCCTACGAGCAGTACTTC.

As DNA, the CDR3 is TGCGCCAGCAGCTCCACCTCAACAAGGGGGCAGAACTATGGCTACACCTTC. This sequence encodes CASSSTSTRGQNYGYTF. V and J are TRBV5-1 and TRBJ1-2; 7 bases align to TRBD1. Germline CDR1 and CDR2: SGHRS and YFSETQ. V shed 3 bases, J shed 2 bases, and the junction held 13 bases outside the gene matches. This CDR3 spans 17 amino acids.